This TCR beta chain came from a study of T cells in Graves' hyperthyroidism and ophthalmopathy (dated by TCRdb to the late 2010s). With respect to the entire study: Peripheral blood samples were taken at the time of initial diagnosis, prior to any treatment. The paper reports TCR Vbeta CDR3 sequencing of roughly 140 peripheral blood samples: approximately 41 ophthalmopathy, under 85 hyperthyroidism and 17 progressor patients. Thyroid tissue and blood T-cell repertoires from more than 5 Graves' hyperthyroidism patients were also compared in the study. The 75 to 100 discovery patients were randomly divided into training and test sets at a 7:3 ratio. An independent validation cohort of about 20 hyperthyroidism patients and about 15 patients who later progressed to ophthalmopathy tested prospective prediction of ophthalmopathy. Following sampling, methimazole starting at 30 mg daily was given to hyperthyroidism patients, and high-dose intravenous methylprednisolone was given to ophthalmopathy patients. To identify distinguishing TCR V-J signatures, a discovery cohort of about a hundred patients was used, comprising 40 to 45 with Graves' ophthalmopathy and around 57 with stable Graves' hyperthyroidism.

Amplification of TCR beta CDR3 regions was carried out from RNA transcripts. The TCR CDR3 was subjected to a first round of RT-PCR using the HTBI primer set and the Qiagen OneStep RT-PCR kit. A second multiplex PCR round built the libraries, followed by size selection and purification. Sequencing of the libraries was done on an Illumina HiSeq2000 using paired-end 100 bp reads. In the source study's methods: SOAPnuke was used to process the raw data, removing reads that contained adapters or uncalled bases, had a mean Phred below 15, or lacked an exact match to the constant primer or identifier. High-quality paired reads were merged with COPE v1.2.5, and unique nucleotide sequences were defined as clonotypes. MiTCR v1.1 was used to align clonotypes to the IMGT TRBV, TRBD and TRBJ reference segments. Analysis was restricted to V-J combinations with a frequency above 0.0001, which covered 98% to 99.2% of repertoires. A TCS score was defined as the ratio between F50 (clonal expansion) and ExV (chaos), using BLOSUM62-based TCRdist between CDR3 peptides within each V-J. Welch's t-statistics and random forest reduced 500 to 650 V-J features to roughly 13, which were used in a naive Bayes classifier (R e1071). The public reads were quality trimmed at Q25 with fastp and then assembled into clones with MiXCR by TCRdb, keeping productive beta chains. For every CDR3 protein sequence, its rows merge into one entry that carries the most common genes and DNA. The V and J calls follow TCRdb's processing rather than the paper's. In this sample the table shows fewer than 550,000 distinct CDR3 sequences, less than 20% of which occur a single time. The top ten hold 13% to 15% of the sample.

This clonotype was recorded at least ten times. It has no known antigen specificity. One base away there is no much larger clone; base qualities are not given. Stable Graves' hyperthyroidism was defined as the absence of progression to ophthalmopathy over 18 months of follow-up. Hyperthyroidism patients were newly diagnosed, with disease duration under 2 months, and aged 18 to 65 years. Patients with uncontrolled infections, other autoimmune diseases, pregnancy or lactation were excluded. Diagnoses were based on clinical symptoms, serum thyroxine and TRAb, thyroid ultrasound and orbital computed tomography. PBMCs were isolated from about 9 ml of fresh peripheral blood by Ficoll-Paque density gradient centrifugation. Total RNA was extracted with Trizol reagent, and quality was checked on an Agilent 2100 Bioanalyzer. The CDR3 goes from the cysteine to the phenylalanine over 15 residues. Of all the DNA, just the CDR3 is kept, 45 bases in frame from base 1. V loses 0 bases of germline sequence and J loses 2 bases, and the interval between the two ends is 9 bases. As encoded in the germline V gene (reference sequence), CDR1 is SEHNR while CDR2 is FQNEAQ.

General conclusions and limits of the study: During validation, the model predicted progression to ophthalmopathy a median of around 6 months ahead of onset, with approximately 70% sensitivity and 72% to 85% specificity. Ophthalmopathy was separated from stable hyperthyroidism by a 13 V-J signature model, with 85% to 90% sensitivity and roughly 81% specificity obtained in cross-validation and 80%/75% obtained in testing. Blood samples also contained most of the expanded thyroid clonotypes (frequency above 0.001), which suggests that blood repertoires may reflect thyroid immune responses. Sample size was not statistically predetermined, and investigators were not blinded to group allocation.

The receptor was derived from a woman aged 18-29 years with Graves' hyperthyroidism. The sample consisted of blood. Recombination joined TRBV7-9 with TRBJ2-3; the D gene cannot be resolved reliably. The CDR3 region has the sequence CASSLAALLTDTQYF. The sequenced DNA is TGTGCCAGCAGCTTAGCGGCCCTCCTCACAGATACGCAGTATTTT.